These 28 T cell receptor beta chains came from one sample sequenced in a study of T-cell memory formation after mild COVID-19. MiXCR, run by TCRdb on the 5' RACE reads, gives a single entry per CDR3 protein. This table holds fewer than 550,000 distinct CDR3 sequences, about 19% found once. Sequencing was carried out using PBMCs or a T cell subset sorted from them (not recorded which). Receptors originate from an adult woman who had mild COVID-19 (a few samples of this study predate the infection). Cell type and time point are not known.

The chain employs TRBV12-3 or TRBV12-4 and TRBJ2-2, with D unresolved. Trimming stripped 3 bases from V and 8 bases from J, with 10 bases between. This CDR3 is built from 13 residues. The CDR3 nucleotides are TGTGCCAGCAGTTTTACTGGCCCTGGGGAGCTGTTTTTT. It specifies CASSFTGPGELFF.

This chain joins TRBV7-9 and TRBJ2-1; D is unresolved. Germline V gene lookup returns CDR1 SEHNR and CDR2 FQNEAQ (reference sequence). The CDR3 is 13 amino acids. Trimming took 7 bases from V and 3 from J, leaving 10 bases between them. CDR3 bases: TGTGCCAGCACCAAAAAGGGCTACAATGAGCAGTTCTTC. As protein: CASTKKGYNEQFF.

V is TRBV6-1 and J is TRBJ2-1, with 9 bases matching TRBD2. Looked up from germline, CDR1 is MNHNS and CDR2 is SASEGT. The CDR3 contains 21 residues. V lost 6 bases, J lost 5 bases, and 26 bases stayed unmatched. The CDR3 sequence is CASSVRTTAVSGGPGHNEQFF. The CDR3, as DNA: TGTGCCAGCAGCGTGAGGACGACCGCGGTAAGCGGGGGGCCAGGTCACAATGAGCAGTTCTTC.

The table lists this clonotype with a few counts. The J gene is TRBJ2-3, the V gene TRBV5-1; the match to TRBD2 covers 13 bases. The CDR3 length is 17 residues. The germline gives CDR1 SGHRS, CDR2 YFSETQ. Trimming at V came to 1 base and at J to 4 bases, leaving 6 bases not matched to a gene. CDR3 in amino acids: CASSLSPLAGGSDTQYF. In DNA, the CDR3 is TGCGCCAGCAGCTTGTCTCCACTAGCGGGGGGGTCAGATACGCAGTATTTT. The variable domain in full, with the rest retrieved from reference TRBV5-1 and TRBJ2-3, is KAGVTQTPRYLIKTRGQQVTLSCSPISGHRSVSWYQQTPGQGLQFLFEYFSETQRNKGNFPGRFSGRQFSNSRSEMNVSTLELGDSALYLCASSLSPLAGGSDTQYFGPGTRLTVL.

The J gene is TRBJ2-7, the V gene TRBV7-2; the match to TRBD2 covers 8 bases. Trimming removed 5 bases from V and 6 bases from J; junction bases left unmatched: 9. CDR1 SGHTA and CDR2 FQGNSA come from the germline V gene. This CDR3 is built from 14 residues. The DNA of the CDR3 is TGTGCCAGCAGCCCCCGGGAGGGTGCGACCGAGCAGTACTTC. Its translation: CASSPREGATEQYF.

The chain has TRBV7-9 and TRBJ2-7; the D is unclear. The CDR3 has 16 residues. Germline-derived CDR1 and CDR2 are SEHNR and FQNEAQ (reference sequence). V lost 0 bases, J lost 0 bases, and 12 bases lay in between. CDR3 residues: CASSLAVGVGSYEQYF. CDR3 nucleotides: TGTGCCAGCAGCTTAGCAGTGGGTGTGGGCTCCTACGAGCAGTACTTC.

This clonotype appeared many times. This chain links TRBV12-3 or TRBV12-4 with TRBJ2-1; D is ambiguous. The V end was cut by 3 bases, the J end by 7 bases, with 13 bases between. This CDR3 contains 14 residues. The CDR3 sequence: CASSLSSRWNEQFF. The CDR3 region has the DNA TGTGCCAGCAGTTTGTCGAGTCGGTGGAATGAGCAGTTCTTC.

This clonotype was recorded a few times. V usage is TRBV20-1 and J usage is TRBJ2-7, with D possibly being TRBD1 (5 bases). V lost 5 bases to trimming and J lost 3 bases, with 17 bases between them. Germline V gene sequence: CDR1 DFQATT, CDR2 SNEGSKA (reference sequence). This CDR3 spans 14 amino acids. The CDR3 sequence: CSAPRDYPYYEQYF. The CDR3 nucleotides are TGCAGTGCTCCCAGGGATTACCCCTACTACGAGCAGTACTTC.

The table lists this clonotype with many counts. V and J are TRBV27 and TRBJ1-2; 7 nucleotides match TRBD1. Germline lookup yields CDR1 MNHEY and CDR2 SMNVEV (reference sequence). V trimming: 3 bases; J trimming: 2 bases; junction bases outside the gene matches: 6. This CDR3 is 15 amino acids long. CDR3: CASSFARGYNYGYTF. As DNA, the CDR3 is TGTGCCAGCAGTTTTGCCAGGGGGTACAACTATGGCTACACCTTC.

This clonotype was seen more than once but under ten times. The chain links TRBV7-3 to TRBJ2-5; TRBD2 matches 9 bases. The length of the CDR3 is 14 residues. Germline V gene sequence: CDR1 SGHTA, CDR2 FQGTGA. The V and J ends lost 3 bases and 5 bases, in that order; junction bases with no gene match: 4. The CDR3 region has the DNA TGTGCCAGCAGCTTGGCCACTAGCGGGGAGACCCAGTACTTC. Its protein is CASSLATSGETQYF.

Only a few counts were recorded for this clonotype. The rearrangement uses TRBV20-1 and TRBJ1-2; 7 positions match TRBD1. Trimming removed 0 bases from V and 0 bases from J; junction bases left unmatched: 4. This CDR3 has 15 residues. Germline values: CDR1 DFQATT, CDR2 SNEGSKA (reference sequence). CDR3 bases: TGCAGTGCTAGAGATAGGACAGGAACTAACTATGGCTACACCTTC. Its protein is CSARDRTGTNYGYTF.

This clonotype was observed a handful of times. The chain links TRBV9 to TRBJ2-7; 9 nucleotides align to TRBD2. The CDR3 extends over 16 amino acids. J gave up 0 bases and V 0 bases, and 4 bases lay outside the gene matches. Germline CDR1 reads SGDLS; CDR2 reads YYNGEE. The CDR3 sequence: CASSVAPSGASYEQYF. CDR3 DNA sequence: TGTGCCAGCAGCGTAGCCCCTAGCGGGGCCTCCTACGAGCAGTACTTC.

This clonotype has more than one count but fewer than ten. The V gene is TRBV18, the J gene TRBJ2-7, with D perhaps TRBD2 (6 bases). This CDR3 spans 15 amino acids. V was pared by 2 bases and J by 0 bases, with 11 bases between. Germline values: CDR1 KGHSH, CDR2 LQKENI. In DNA form, the CDR3 reads TGTGCCAGCTCACCATTCGGGACTCCCTCCTACGAGCAGTACTTC. It codes for CASSPFGTPSYEQYF. The whole variable domain, filled in from reference TRBV18 and TRBJ2-7, reads NAGVMQNPRHLVRRRGQEARLRCSPMKGHSHVYWYRQLPEEGLKFMVYLQKENIIDESGMPKERFSAEFPKEGPSILRIQQVVRGDSAAYFCASSPFGTPSYEQYFGPGTRLTVT.

This clonotype occurred a few times. The rearrangement uses TRBV27 and TRBJ1-2; tentatively, D is TRBD1 (5 bases). The CDR3 totals 13 residues. CDR1 and CDR2 (germline): MNHEY, SMNVEV (reference sequence). V was pared by 4 bases and J by 4 bases, with 10 bases between. The CDR3, as DNA: TGTGCCAGCAGTTCAGCAGGGCTCTATGGCTACACCTTC. Its translation is CASSSAGLYGYTF.

This chain links TRBV3-1 with TRBJ1-1; no definite D call. Per germline, CDR1 LGHDT and CDR2 YNNKEL (reference sequence). The ends were cut back, 4 bases at V and 1 base at J, with 13 bases in the middle. CDR3 length equals 15 residues. The CDR3 protein is CASSLETVRNTEAFF. CDR3 DNA sequence: TGTGCCAGCAGCCTGGAAACAGTCCGGAACACTGAAGCTTTCTTT.

J is TRBJ1-2 and V is TRBV27; D is possibly TRBD1 (5 bases). This CDR3 is built from 15 residues. Germline V gene lookup returns CDR1 MNHEY and CDR2 SMNVEV (reference sequence). V lost 6 bases and J lost 0, with 14 bases in between. For the CDR3, the DNA is TGTGCCAGCAGCCTAACACAGGACACTAACTATGGCTACACCTTC. Its translation: CASSLTQDTNYGYTF.

The chain has TRBV20-1 and TRBJ1-4; no clear D gene. The CDR3 contains 14 residues. Germline-derived CDR1 and CDR2 are DFQATT and SNEGSKA (reference sequence). V was trimmed by 2 bases and J by 8 bases, leaving 15 bases between them. The CDR3 sequence is CSARRAPGQEKLFF. CDR3 bases: TGCAGTGCTAGAAGGGCCCCCGGCCAGGAAAAACTGTTTTTT.

The table lists this clonotype with a few counts. The J gene is TRBJ2-3, the V gene TRBV6-4; TRBD2 matches 8 bases. CDR3 length: 15 residues. J lost 3 bases, V lost 5 bases, and 7 bases had no gene match. Germline V gives CDR1 MRHNA, CDR2 SNTAGT. CDR3 residues: CASSTREGLTDTQYF. CDR3 bases: TGTGCCAGCAGTACCCGGGAGGGCCTAACAGATACGCAGTATTTT.

This clonotype was counted many times. V and J are TRBV7-9 and TRBJ1-1; D gene unclear. This CDR3 is 14 amino acids long. V shed 5 bases and J shed 3 bases, with 13 bases lying between them. Germline V CDR1 and CDR2: SEHNR, FQNEAQ (reference sequence). CDR3 coding DNA: TGTGCCAGCAGCCCTACCGTGGAACACACTGAAGCTTTCTTT. As protein: CASSPTVEHTEAFF.

This clonotype appeared a few times. The V call is TRBV7-9, the J call TRBJ2-3, with TRBD2 matching over 11 bases. The germline CDR1 and CDR2 sequences are SEHNR and FQNEAQ (reference sequence). This CDR3 spans 19 amino acids. V shed 5 bases, J shed 1 base, and the junction held 14 bases outside the gene matches. CDR3: CASSPLWIAGGRGTDTQYF. The CDR3 bases are TGTGCCAGCAGCCCCCTATGGATAGCGGGAGGGCGAGGCACAGATACGCAGTATTTT.

V and J are TRBV10-3 and TRBJ2-7; D unresolved. The CDR3 is 12 amino acids. V was shortened by 3 bases and J by 3 bases, with 6 bases between the two germline ends. CDR1 and CDR2 from the germline V gene are ENHRY and SYGVKD. This CDR3 reads CAISEHLYEQYF. CDR3 coding DNA: TGTGCCATCAGTGAACACCTCTACGAGCAGTACTTC.

The V and J genes are TRBV5-1 and TRBJ2-7; 8 bases fit TRBD1. The CDR3 length is 14 residues. Germline lookup yields CDR1 SGHRS and CDR2 YFSETQ. Trimming cost V 4 bases and J 3 bases; bases outside gene matches: 6. The CDR3 is CASSKTGDSYEQYF. In DNA form, the CDR3 reads TGCGCCAGCAGCAAGACAGGGGACAGCTACGAGCAGTACTTC.

The rearrangement uses TRBV20-1 and TRBJ1-3, with a tentative D call TRBD1 (5 bases). The CDR3 length is 17 residues. The germline V gene has CDR1 DFQATT and CDR2 SNEGSKA (reference sequence). V lost 0 bases to trimming and J lost 0 bases, with 15 bases between them. CDR3 coding DNA: TGCAGTGCTAGAGATCCCGCAGGGCCGAGCTCTGGAAACACCATATATTTT. Its translation: CSARDPAGPSSGNTIYF.

This clonotype was observed a handful of times. The chain has TRBV27 and TRBJ2-3; tentative D call: TRBD2 (6 bases). The CDR3 is made up of 17 amino acids. Germline-derived CDR1 and CDR2 are MNHEY and SMNVEV (reference sequence). V lost 2 bases to trimming and J lost 1 base, with 16 bases between them. CDR3 bases: TGTGCCAGCAGTTTACTCCAGGGAGGCTACGGCACAGATACGCAGTATTTT. It is translated as CASSLLQGGYGTDTQYF.

This clonotype showed up just a few times. The chain recombines TRBV7-9 with TRBJ1-2; no definite D call. Germline loops: CDR1 SEHNR, CDR2 FQNEAQ (reference sequence). The germline V and J ends were trimmed by 6 bases and 2 bases, with 22 bases remaining between them. This CDR3 is built from 17 residues. CDR3 DNA: TGTGCCAGCAGTTTTGACCTTCTCCACGTCAGGAACTATGGCTACACCTTC. Protein sequence: CASSFDLLHVRNYGYTF. Full variable domain (outside the CDR3, taken from reference TRBV7-9 and TRBJ1-2): DTGVSQNPRHKITKRGQNVTFRCDPISEHNRLYWYRQTLGQGPEFLTYFQNEAQLEKSRLLSDRFSAERPKGSFSTLEIQRTEQGDSAMYLCASSFDLLHVRNYGYTFGSGTRLTVV.

The chain has TRBV20-1 and TRBJ1-2; 7 bases line up with TRBD1. J lost 7 bases, V lost 0 bases, and 8 bases had no gene match. CDR1 and CDR2 (germline): DFQATT, SNEGSKA (reference sequence). This CDR3 spans 14 amino acids. For the CDR3, the DNA is TGCAGTGCTAGAGATTCGAGACAGGGAGGTGGCTACACCTTC. This codes for CSARDSRQGGGYTF.

The CDR3 is CSAIYRVYSTEAFF. In DNA, the CDR3 is TGCAGTGCTATATACAGGGTGTACAGCACTGAAGCTTTCTTT. The chain uses TRBV20-1 and TRBJ1-1; D may be TRBD1 (6 bases). Trimming cost V 4 bases and J 4 bases, with 16 bases left between them. In germline, CDR1 is DFQATT, CDR2 SNEGSKA (reference sequence). The length of the CDR3 is 14 residues.

The chain joins TRBV27 to TRBJ1-4, with 9 bases aligning to TRBD1. This CDR3 region has 17 residues. The J segment lost 8 bases and the V segment lost 5 bases, leaving 15 bases of the junction unmatched. Germline CDR1 and CDR2: MNHEY and SMNVEV (reference sequence). Here the CDR3 DNA reads TGTGCCAGCAGTACCGGGACAGGGCCCCTGGGGGACGAAAAACTGTTTTTT. As protein: CASSTGTGPLGDEKLFF.